The 27 T cell receptor beta chains reported below all come from one sample, sequenced in a study of T cell repertoires in cytomegalovirus infection. The antigens for these receptors are not known. Via MiXCR, TCRdb re-called the reads, giving one row per CDR3 protein. This table holds around 750,000 distinct CDR3 sequences, approximately 32% found once. This material consisted of cultured CD8+ T cells from PBMCs, taken from culture after CMV antigen stimulation. The receptors come from a human donor in good health (CMV status not recorded). Some clones in this sample may be carry-over from other donors' samples.

On this clonotype: A much larger clone differs from this one at a single base, so this may be a read error. The genes are TRBV7-9 and TRBJ2-1; tentatively, D is TRBD2 (5 bases). Germline CDR1 and CDR2: SEHNR and FQNEAQ (reference sequence). The ends were cut back, 6 bases at V and 7 bases at J, with 22 bases in the middle. The CDR3 runs to 16 residues. The CDR3 DNA follows: TGTGCCAGCAGTCCCAGCGGTAGCCCGTCGGGGAATGAGCAGTTCTTC. Translating it yields CASSPSGSPSGNEQFF.

This clonotype has a count of ten or more. This sequence joins TRBV7-6 and TRBJ2-6, with a possible D match to TRBD2 (5 bases). The CDR3 length is 19 residues. The germline gives CDR1 SGHVS, CDR2 FNYEAQ. V was cut by 5 bases and J by 0 bases, with 20 bases left in between. The CDR3 reads CASSPRLWGASSGANVLTF. The CDR3 nucleotides are TGTGCCAGCAGCCCCAGACTCTGGGGAGCGAGCTCTGGGGCCAACGTCCTGACTTTC.

In its sample, this clonotype was seen many times. This chain uses TRBV7-2 with TRBJ1-5; maybe TRBD1 (6 bases). V lost 5 bases to trimming and J lost 0 bases, with 11 bases between them. CDR1 and CDR2 from the germline V gene are SGHTA and FQGNSA. The CDR3 spans 15 residues. CDR3 region: CASSLRDISNQPQHF. In DNA, the CDR3 is TGTGCCAGCAGCCTACGGGACATTAGCAATCAGCCCCAGCATTTT.

V is TRBV4-2 and J is TRBJ2-2; D remains ambiguous. From germline, CDR1 is LGHNA and CDR2 YNFKEQ. Trimming took 3 bases from V and 3 from J, leaving 8 bases between them. The CDR3 is 14 amino acids. Here the CDR3 reads CASSHLADTGELFF. The CDR3 coding sequence is TGTGCCAGCAGCCACCTTGCGGACACCGGGGAGCTGTTTTTT.

The chain combines TRBV6-6 with TRBJ2-7, with D unclear. The V end was cut by 5 bases, the J end by 3 bases, with 8 bases between. Germline V gene sequence: CDR1 MNHNY, CDR2 SVGAGI (reference sequence). This CDR3 is built from 12 residues. The CDR3 DNA is TGTGCCAGCAGTATCGACGTCTACGAGCAGTACTTC. Its protein is CASSIDVYEQYF.

Many counts were recorded for this clonotype. This chain links TRBV28 with TRBJ1-4; D possibly corresponds to TRBD1 (5 bases). Trimming cost V 3 bases and J 3 bases, with 11 bases left between them. Germline lookup yields CDR1 MDHEN and CDR2 SYDVKM. CDR3 length: 15 residues. CDR3 residues: CASSFDSMANEKLFF. The CDR3 bases are TGTGCCAGCAGTTTCGACAGCATGGCTAATGAAAAACTGTTTTTT.

The chain carries TRBV12-3 or TRBV12-4 and TRBJ1-1; D remains unclear. This CDR3 region has 17 residues. Trimming stripped 0 bases from V and 3 bases from J, with 17 bases between. The CDR3 region is CASSLAPLIPGDTEAFF. In DNA form, the CDR3 reads TGTGCCAGCAGTTTAGCGCCCCTCATACCCGGGGACACTGAAGCTTTCTTT.

As to this clonotype: Being one base from a much bigger clone, this may be a read error. The CDR3 nucleotides read TGTGCCGGCAGCTTATATCCCCCAGCTTTCTTT. Translation: CAGSLYPPAFF. The J gene is TRBJ1-1, the V gene TRBV7-2; no firm D call. This CDR3 is built from 11 residues. CDR1 is SGHTA and CDR2 is FQGNSA in the germline V gene.

This chain connects TRBV27 to TRBJ2-3; D ambiguous. Per germline, CDR1 MNHEY and CDR2 SMNVEV (reference sequence). V was cut by 0 bases and J by 0 bases, with 25 bases left in between. CDR3 length: 21 residues. CDR3 nucleotides: TGTGCCAGCAGTTTATCAAAAGGCTTCCATGATCTGCTAACTAGCACAGATACGCAGTATTTT. Translated, it gives CASSLSKGFHDLLTSTDTQYF.

This clonotype was counted at least ten times. The chain uses TRBV7-8 and TRBJ2-1; D is unclear. Germline V gene sequence: CDR1 SGHVS, CDR2 FQNEAQ. CDR3 length equals 11 residues. With 2 bases removed from V and 7 bases from J, the gap between germline ends came to 3 bases. CDR3 in DNA: TGTGCCAGCAGCTTACGTAATGAGCAGTTCTTC. It is translated as CASSLRNEQFF.

This clonotype has at least ten counts. This chain joins TRBV6-1 and TRBJ2-5; no firm D call. V was clipped by 3 bases and J by 2 bases, with 10 bases between them. The germline gives CDR1 MNHNS, CDR2 SASEGT. CDR3 length equals 14 residues. The CDR3, as DNA: TGTGCCAGCAGTGATTTGGAGAGACAAGAGACCCAGTACTTC. As protein: CASSDLERQETQYF.

The rearrangement links TRBV29-1 to TRBJ2-3, with TRBD2 as a possible D gene (6 bases). The CDR3 loop spans 16 amino acids. With 1 base removed from V and 4 bases from J, the gap between germline ends came to 18 bases. The germline V gene encodes CDR1 SQVTM and CDR2 ANQGSEA. Written as DNA, the CDR3 is TGCAGCGTTGAAGGTCCCGGGGAGGACGTACCAGATACGCAGTATTTT. It translates to CSVEGPGEDVPDTQYF.

The chain links TRBV7-9 to TRBJ2-7; the match to TRBD2 covers 10 bases. CDR1 and CDR2 (germline): SEHNR, FQNEAQ (reference sequence). The CDR3 runs 14 residues. Germline trimming cut 7 bases from V and 6 bases from J; bases unmatched to any gene: 9. DNA of the CDR3: TGTGCCAGCACCCCGAGCGGGGGGGCGGTCGAGCAGTACTTC. Amino acids: CASTPSGGAVEQYF.

The J gene is TRBJ2-6, the V gene TRBV14; tentatively, D is TRBD1 (5 bases). V lost 2 bases to trimming and J lost 0 bases, with 20 bases between them. Germline CDR1 reads SGHDN; CDR2 reads FVKESK. The CDR3 is 20 residues long. The CDR3 here is CASSQPRFRREISGANVLTF. CDR3 DNA sequence: TGTGCCAGCAGCCAACCAAGATTTCGCAGGGAAATCTCTGGGGCCAACGTCCTGACTTTC.

This clonotype was counted many times. The V call is TRBV7-9, the J call TRBJ1-2; D is ambiguous. Germline values: CDR1 SEHNR, CDR2 FQNEAQ (reference sequence). The CDR3 has 14 amino acids. V lost 5 bases, J lost 7 bases, and 17 bases lay in between. The CDR3 nucleotides are TGTGCCAGCAGCACCCAGTTCTGGAAGGGTGGCTACACCTTC. It codes for CASSTQFWKGGYTF.

Of note for this clonotype: Compared with germline, one end of the junction differs, possibly owing to a read error. The chain recombines TRBV27 with TRBJ2-5, with TRBD1 matching over 7 bases. Germline V gives CDR1 MNHEY, CDR2 SMNVEV (reference sequence). The CDR3 spans 14 residues. The CDR3 DNA follows: TGTGCCAGCAGCCTACAGGGGAACCATGAGACCCAGTACTTC. It codes for CASSLQGNHETQYF.

The chain combines TRBV7-4 with TRBJ1-2; TRBD1 matches at 7 bases. The V gene's germline CDR1 is SGHVT and CDR2 SQSDAQ. The V segment lost 1 base and the J segment 3 bases; nucleotides outside the gene matches: 5. The CDR3 totals 15 residues. The CDR3 coding sequence is TGTGCCAGCAGCTTAGGAGGAGGGGGCGACTATGGCTACACCTTC. This gives the protein CASSLGGGGDYGYTF. Based on the CDR3 plus reference TRBV7-4 and TRBJ1-2, the full variable domain is GAGVSQSPRYKVAKRGRDVALRCDSISGHVTLYWYRQTLGQGSEVLTYSQSDAQRDKSGRPSGRFSAERPERSVSTLKIQRTEQGDSAVYLCASSLGGGGDYGYTFGSGTRLTVV.

DNA for the CDR3: TGTGCCACCAGCAGTGCCCCGGGGGGCTCATCGGTAGATACGCAGTATTTT. As protein: CATSSAPGGSSVDTQYF. The rearrangement links TRBV15 to TRBJ2-3; possibly TRBD2 for D (7 bases). The germline V gene has CDR1 LNHNV and CDR2 YYDKDF (reference sequence). The CDR3 covers 17 residues. The V end lost 3 bases, the J end lost 5 bases, and 21 bases lay between the germline ends.

CDR3 amino acids: CASGFRDGVSSYEQYF. CDR3 in DNA: TGTGCTAGTGGTTTCAGGGACGGGGTTTCCTCCTACGAGCAGTACTTC. The V call is TRBV12-5, the J call TRBJ2-7, with D tentatively TRBD1 or TRBD2 (5 bases each). The CDR3 covers 16 residues. Germline CDR1 reads LGHNT; CDR2 reads FRNRAP. V was clipped by 3 bases and J by 0 bases, with 15 bases between them.

This clonotype was observed a few times. The gene calls are TRBV7-9 and TRBJ2-1; D is possibly TRBD1 (6 bases). CDR3 length equals 15 residues. The germline V and J ends were trimmed by 5 bases and 3 bases, with 14 bases remaining between them. Germline V gene sequence: CDR1 SEHNR, CDR2 FQNEAQ (reference sequence). As DNA, the CDR3 is TGTGCCAGCAGCCCGCCGGAACAGGGCTACAATGAGCAGTTCTTC. It is translated as CASSPPEQGYNEQFF.

J is TRBJ2-5 and V is TRBV6-1; 10 bases match TRBD2. Germline lookup yields CDR1 MNHNS and CDR2 SASEGT. The CDR3 contains 16 residues. The V gene end was trimmed by 8 bases and the J gene end by 4 bases; junction bases not matched to a gene: 13. The DNA for the CDR3 is TGTGCCAGCTCTCTGATAGCGGGGGGCCAGGGAGAGACCCAGTACTTC. Translated, it gives CASSLIAGGQGETQYF.

This clonotype was seen repeatedly, ten times or more. The V call is TRBV19, the J call TRBJ1-1, with 8 bases identical to TRBD1. Germline trimming cut 3 bases from V and 4 bases from J; bases unmatched to any gene: 4. The V gene's germline CDR1 is LNHDA and CDR2 SQIVND (reference sequence). This CDR3 region has 14 residues. The CDR3 coding sequence is TGTGCCAGTAGTATTCAGGGGGCAGGCACTGAAGCTTTCTTT. Its protein product is CASSIQGAGTEAFF.

This clonotype has more than one count but fewer than ten. V gene TRBV6-5 combines with J gene TRBJ2-5; D ambiguous. The V and J ends lost 0 bases and 1 base respectively, with 9 bases between them. Germline V gene lookup returns CDR1 MNHEY and CDR2 SVGAGI. This CDR3 comprises 15 residues. CDR3 sequence reads: CASSYSVTTQETQYF. Here the CDR3 DNA reads TGTGCCAGCAGTTACTCGGTAACGACCCAAGAGACCCAGTACTTC.

This clonotype occurred a few times. The chain carries TRBV7-9 and TRBJ1-6; 9 bases line up with TRBD1. The V gene end was trimmed by 4 bases and the J gene end by 9 bases; junction bases not matched to a gene: 10. The length of the CDR3 is 16 residues. Germline V gives CDR1 SEHNR, CDR2 FQNEAQ (reference sequence). In DNA, the CDR3 is TGTGCCAGCAGCTCCCCGGGACAGGGCCTAGGTTCACCCCTCCACTTT. Residues: CASSSPGQGLGSPLHF.

The chain joins TRBV20-1 to TRBJ1-5; 7 bases match TRBD1. Germline V CDR1 and CDR2: DFQATT, SNEGSKA (reference sequence). V lost 3 bases and J lost 0; bases outside the gene matches: 14. This CDR3 has 18 residues. The CDR3 region is CSASTPRDRSYSNQPQHF. The CDR3 nucleotides read TGCAGTGCTAGCACCCCCCGGGACAGATCGTATAGCAATCAGCCCCAGCATTTT.

The chain combines TRBV10-3 with TRBJ1-1; D perhaps matches TRBD1 (5 bases). From germline, CDR1 is ENHRY and CDR2 SYGVKD. The CDR3 loop spans 12 amino acids. The V end was cut by 10 bases, the J end by 6 bases, with 15 bases between. CDR3 loop: CATLGEIAEAFF. In nucleotides, the CDR3 is TGTGCCACCCTAGGGGAGATCGCTGAAGCTTTCTTT.

There are a few counts of this clonotype. V is TRBV6-2 or TRBV6-3 and J is TRBJ2-5, with D possibly TRBD2 on 5 matching bases. Germline CDR1 reads MNHEY; CDR2 reads SVGEGT. The CDR3 is 13 amino acids. V lost 7 bases and J 1 base, leaving 10 bases between the germline ends. This chain's CDR3 is CASTPGSQETQYF. The CDR3 region has the DNA TGTGCCAGCACCCCTGGGAGCCAAGAGACCCAGTACTTC.